The 18 T cell receptor beta chains below all came from one sample that was sequenced in a study of OX40 agonist ivuxolimab in advanced cancers. The data were produced by immunoSEQ multiplex PCR, yet TCRdb's version contains in-frame clones alone and is incomplete. This sample has roughly 43,000 clones, with 70% to 85% found just once. Sequencing was performed on CD4+ or CD8+ T cells sorted from blood, taken in a trial of the OX40 agonist ivuxolimab. These receptors originate from an adult with an advanced solid tumor such as melanoma, head and neck, liver or kidney cancer.

The J gene is TRBJ2-2, the V gene TRBV9; 12 bases fit TRBD2. The germline gives CDR1 SGDLS, CDR2 YYNGEE. The CDR3 loop spans 18 amino acids. V lost 3 bases and J lost 5; bases outside the gene matches: 11. CDR3 in DNA: TGTGCCAGCAGCGACACCTTTCCTAGCGGGGGGGCGACCGGGGAGCTGTTTTTT. Its translation is CASSDTFPSGGATGELFF.

The V call is TRBV7-2, the J call TRBJ1-4, with 7 positions matching TRBD1. CDR1 and CDR2 from the germline V gene are SGHTA and FQGNSA. J was trimmed by 5 bases and V by 2 bases; bases with no gene match: 8. CDR3 length: 16 amino acids. CDR3 region: CASSLPRGPSNEKLFF. DNA of the CDR3: TGTGCCAGCAGCTTACCTAGGGGGCCGAGCAATGAAAAACTGTTTTTT.

This clone has just one count. The rearrangement joins TRBV5-1 to TRBJ2-1; 15 bases agree with TRBD2. The ends lost 0 bases at V and 6 bases at J; junction bases unmatched: 4. The CDR3 is made up of 17 amino acids. Per germline, CDR1 SGHRS and CDR2 YFSETQ. Here the CDR3 DNA reads TGCGCCAGCAGCTTGGCAGGACTAGCGGGGGGGTTCAATGAGCAGTTCTTC. Translating gives CASSLAGLAGGFNEQFF.

The chain is built from TRBV30 and TRBJ2-1, with 9 bases identical to TRBD1. The CDR3 totals 14 residues. The germline V gene has CDR1 GTSNPN and CDR2 SVGIG (reference sequence). Unmatched junction bases numbered 8, after V lost 5 bases and J lost 6 bases. This CDR3 is CAWEGQGWGNEQFF. As DNA, the CDR3 is TGTGCCTGGGAGGGACAGGGATGGGGCAATGAGCAGTTCTTC. The full variable domain, with the rest looked up from reference TRBV30 and TRBJ2-1, is SQTIHQWPATLVQPVGSPLSLECTVEGTSNPNLYWYRQAAGRGLQLLFYSVGIGQISSEVPQNLSASRPQDRQFILSSKKLLLSDSGFYLCAWEGQGWGNEQFFGPGTRLTVL.

The CDR3 spells CASSREPTDTQYF. DNA for the CDR3: TGTGCCAGCAGCCGCGAACCGACAGATACGCAGTATTTT. The gene calls are TRBV4-2 and TRBJ2-3; unclear D gene. The CDR3 consists of 13 residues. Per germline, CDR1 LGHNA and CDR2 YNFKEQ. V was clipped by 4 bases and J by 3 bases, with 8 bases between them.

The rearrangement joins TRBV2 to TRBJ2-1; TRBD2 matches 7 bases. The CDR3 is 14 residues long. V lost 5 bases to trimming and J lost 4 bases; unmatched junction nucleotides: 5. Looked up from germline, CDR1 is SNHLY and CDR2 is FYNNEI. The CDR3 DNA reads TGTGCCAGCAGTCAAGGACTAGAATACAATGAGCAGTTCTTC. Translation: CASSQGLEYNEQFF.

The chain employs TRBV11-1 and TRBJ1-4; D might be TRBD1 (5 bases). This CDR3 has 17 amino acids. CDR1 and CDR2 from the germline V gene are SGHAT and FQDESV (reference sequence). The V gene lost 5 bases and the J gene lost 0 bases, with 16 bases spanning the gap. The CDR3 bases are TGTGCCAGCAGCCCCCGGAAGGGACTTGCAACTAATGAAAAACTGTTTTTT. It specifies CASSPRKGLATNEKLFF.

The chain combines TRBV4-3 with TRBJ1-5; D uncertain. V lost 0 bases, J lost 5 bases, and 11 bases lay in between. Germline CDR1 is LGHNA and CDR2 is YSLEER. The length of the CDR3 is 15 residues. CDR3 sequence (DNA): TGCGCCAGCAGCCAAGAGCGAGACGGGTATCAGCCCCAGCATTTT. Encoded protein: CASSQERDGYQPQHF.

V and J are TRBV4-1 and TRBJ2-5, with D possibly TRBD2 on 5 matching bases. Trimming pared 4 bases from V and 2 bases from J, leaving 20 bases between. This CDR3 is built from 17 residues. Germline-derived CDR1 and CDR2 are MGHRA and YSYEKL. The DNA for the CDR3 is TGCGCCAGCAGCCGTATTTACTCACCGGGGATACAAGAGACCCAGTACTTC. Its protein product is CASSRIYSPGIQETQYF.

The V gene is TRBV7-2, the J gene TRBJ2-7; 9 positions agree with TRBD1. V dropped 3 bases and J dropped 3; count of bases not matched to a gene: 3. The CDR3 extends over 14 amino acids. The germline gives CDR1 SGHTA, CDR2 FQGNSA. CDR3 bases: TGTGCCAGCAGCTTCGGGACAGGGAACTACGAGCAGTACTTC. Translating it yields CASSFGTGNYEQYF.

This rearrangement joins TRBV6-1 to TRBJ2-1; 8 bases fit TRBD2. Germline V lookup: CDR1 MNHNS, CDR2 SASEGT. This CDR3 is built from 16 residues. Trimming at V came to 4 bases and at J to 2 bases, leaving 7 bases not matched to a gene. The CDR3: CASSVLRTSTYNEQFF. The CDR3 DNA reads as TGTGCCAGCAGTGTTTTAAGGACTAGCACCTACAATGAGCAGTTCTTC.

This clone was observed once. The germline gene is not matched at one end of the junction; a read error may be the cause. The V gene is TRBV2, the J gene TRBJ1-6; D gene ambiguous. CDR1 and CDR2 (germline): SNHLY, FYNNEI. This CDR3 spans 17 amino acids. For the CDR3, the DNA is TGTGCTAGCACCGTTGACCCGTTAAGCTCCTATAATTCACCCCTCCACTTT. It specifies CASTVDPLSSYNSPLHF.

The genes are TRBV19 and TRBJ1-5, with 7 bases aligning to TRBD1. The V gene's germline CDR1 is LNHDA and CDR2 SQIVND (reference sequence). The CDR3 consists of 14 residues. The ends lost 6 bases at V and 4 bases at J; junction bases unmatched: 6. The CDR3 region has the DNA TGTGCCAGTAGCCCAGGGGGTCCAAATCAGCCCCAGCATTTT. Protein sequence: CASSPGGPNQPQHF.

This chain links TRBV18 with TRBJ1-1; D not certain. CDR3 size: 14 residues. The V end was cut by 3 bases, the J end by 1 base, with 9 bases between. Germline lookup yields CDR1 KGHSH and CDR2 LQKENI. The CDR3: CASSPPSRNTEAFF. The CDR3 DNA reads as TGTGCCAGCTCACCCCCCAGCCGGAACACTGAAGCTTTCTTT.

This clone has just one count. This chain connects TRBV5-6 to TRBJ1-3; 7 nucleotides align to TRBD1. Per the germline V gene, CDR1 is SGHDT and CDR2 is YYEEEE. V shed 4 bases, J shed 4 bases, and the junction held 5 bases outside the gene matches. This CDR3 has 14 residues. CDR3 sequence: CASSPDRDGNTIYF. The CDR3 coding sequence is TGTGCCAGCAGCCCAGACAGGGACGGAAACACCATATATTTT.

The genes are TRBV28 and TRBJ1-4; D possibly corresponds to TRBD1 (6 bases). V was pared by 3 bases and J by 7 bases, with 12 bases between. Germline V lookup: CDR1 MDHEN, CDR2 SYDVKM. The CDR3 runs 14 residues. This CDR3 reads CASSLGGVGEKLFF. In DNA, the CDR3 is TGTGCCAGCAGTTTGGGGGGCGTCGGTGAAAAACTGTTTTTT.

This chain uses TRBV2 with TRBJ2-5; tentatively, D is TRBD1 or TRBD2 (5 bases each). CDR3 size: 13 residues. Looked up from germline, CDR1 is SNHLY and CDR2 is FYNNEI. The germline V and J ends were trimmed by 8 bases and 7 bases, with 17 bases remaining between them. DNA of the CDR3: TGTGCCAGCGTACGGGACCAAAAAGGGACCCAGTACTTC. Translating it yields CASVRDQKGTQYF. Looking up the rest from reference TRBV2 and TRBJ2-5 gives the full variable domain: EPEVTQTPSHQVTQMGQEVILRCVPISNHLYFYWYRQILGQKVEFLVSFYNNEISEKSEIFDDQFSVERPDGSNFTLKIRSTKLEDSAMYFCASVRDQKGTQYFGPGTRLLVL.

The rearrangement joins TRBV7-6 to TRBJ2-2; no reliable D call. The V gene lost 6 bases and the J gene lost 5 bases, with 10 bases spanning the gap. The V gene's germline CDR1 is SGHVS and CDR2 FNYEAQ. CDR3 length equals 13 residues. In nucleotides, the CDR3 is TGTGCCAGCAGTCCACTGACGACCGGGGAGCTGTTTTTT. This sequence encodes CASSPLTTGELFF.